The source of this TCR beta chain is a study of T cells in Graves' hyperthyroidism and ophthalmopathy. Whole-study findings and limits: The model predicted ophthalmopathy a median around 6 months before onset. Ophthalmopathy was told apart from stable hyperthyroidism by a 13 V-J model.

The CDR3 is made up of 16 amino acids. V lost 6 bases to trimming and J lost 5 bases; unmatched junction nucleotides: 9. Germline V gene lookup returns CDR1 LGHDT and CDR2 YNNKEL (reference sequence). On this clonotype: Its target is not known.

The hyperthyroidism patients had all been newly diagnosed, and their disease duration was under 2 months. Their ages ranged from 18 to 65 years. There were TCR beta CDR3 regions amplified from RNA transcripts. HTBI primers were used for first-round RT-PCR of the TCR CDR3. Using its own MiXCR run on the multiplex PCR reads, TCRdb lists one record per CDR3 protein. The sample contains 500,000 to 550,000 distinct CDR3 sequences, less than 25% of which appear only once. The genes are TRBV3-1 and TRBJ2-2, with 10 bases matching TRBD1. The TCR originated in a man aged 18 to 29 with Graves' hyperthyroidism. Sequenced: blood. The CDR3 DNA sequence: TGTGCCAGCAGTCAGACAGGGGGCGCTTCGACCGGGGAGCTGTTTTTT. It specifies CASSQTGGASTGELFF. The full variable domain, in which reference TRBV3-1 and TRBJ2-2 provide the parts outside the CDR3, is DTAVSQTPKYLVTQMGNDKSIKCEQNLGHDTMYWYKQDSKKFLKIMFSYNNKELIINETVPNRFSPKSPDKAHLNLHINSLELGDSAVYFCASSQTGGASTGELFFGEGSRLTVL.